Listed below are T cell receptor beta chains from one sample, sequenced in a study of technical replicates of blood from several donors. Libraries were prepared by immunoSEQ multiplex PCR; TCRdb keeps only in-frame clonotypes and omits some of them. The sample records under 80,000 clones, about 90% being singletons. The specimen was T cells isolated from PBMCs. These receptors came from a human donor in good health. Some clones in this sample may be carry-over from other donors' samples. CDR3s include the opening cysteine and the closing phenylalanine or tryptophan. Fields, in order: J gene, V gene, D gene, clone size, CDR3 protein, CDR3 DNA. The D gene is left open where the match is weak. Clone sizes are given selectively: once, few, many, or a class where the clone is expanded.

>TRBJ2-1|TRBV9|.|.
CASSAEDPGPFF
TGTGCCAGCAGCGCGGAGGACCCCGGACCGTTCTTC
>TRBJ2-1|TRBV29-1|.|once
CSAGSVSGYNEQFF
TGCAGCGCCGGTAGCGTGTCGGGCTACAATGAGCAGTTCTTC
>TRBJ1-4|TRBV28|.|once
CASSSPIGGREKLFF
TGTGCCAGCAGTTCCCCGATTGGTGGTAGAGAAAAACTGTTTTTT
>TRBJ1-1|TRBV9|.|.
CASSVAINGEQAGEAFF
TGTGCCAGCAGCGTAGCCATTAATGGGGAGCAGGCGGGTGAAGCTTTCTTT
>TRBJ2-3|TRBV19|TRBD2|.
CASSIVGTSGTDTQYF
TGTGCCAGTAGTATAGTAGGGACTAGCGGGACAGATACGCAGTATTTT
>TRBJ2-7|TRBV11-3|TRBD2|.
CASRPGGSWSYEQYF
TGTGCCAGCAGACCTGGCGGGAGTTGGTCCTACGAGCAGTACTTC
>TRBJ2-1|TRBV7-2|.|.
CASSLGQVNEQFF
TGTGCCAGCAGCTTAGGGCAGGTCAATGAGCAGTTCTTC
>TRBJ2-7|TRBV4-1|.|once
CASSQAGLLSYEQYF
TGCGCCAGCAGCCAGGCTGGACTGCTTTCCTACGAGCAGTACTTC
>TRBJ2-1|TRBV27|TRBD2|.
CASSLTSGRVKNEQFF
TGTGCCAGCAGTTTGACTAGCGGGAGGGTAAAGAATGAGCAGTTCTTC
>TRBJ2-3|TRBV9|TRBD2|.
CASSVESAGGFTDTQYF
TGTGCCAGCAGCGTAGAGTCTGCGGGAGGGTTCACAGATACGCAGTATTTT
>TRBJ2-7|TRBV18|TRBD1|.
CASSPPGTASYEQYF
TGTGCCAGCTCACCACCGGGGACAGCTTCCTACGAGCAGTACTTC
>TRBJ2-7|TRBV7-9|TRBD1|.
CASSSPETGASTQYEQYF
TGTGCCAGCAGCTCCCCGGAGACAGGGGCATCCACCCAATACGAGCAGTACTTC
>TRBJ2-7|TRBV27|.|.
CASSLSPFPSYEQYF
TGTGCCAGCAGTTTGTCCCCGTTTCCCTCCTACGAGCAGTACTTC
>TRBJ1-2|TRBV6-5|.|.
CASSRYPGVDYGYTF
TGTGCCAGCAGTCGCTACCCAGGGGTGGACTATGGCTACACCTTC
>TRBJ1-4|TRBV5-1|.|.
CASSDGGREDEKLFF
TGCGCCAGCAGTGACGGCGGCAGGGAAGATGAAAAACTGTTTTTT
>TRBJ1-5|TRBV9|.|.
CASSPTRGNQPQHF
TGTGCCAGCAGCCCGACCCGGGGGAATCAGCCCCAGCATTTT
>TRBJ2-7|TRBV5-1|TRBD2|.
CASSLRSGGRNEQYF
TGCGCCAGCAGCTTGAGGTCTGGCGGGAGGAATGAGCAGTACTTC
>TRBJ1-5|TRBV19|TRBD1|.
CASTPTSGGRSNQPQHF
TGTGCCAGTACCCCTACCTCAGGGGGCAGGAGCAATCAGCCCCAGCATTTT
>TRBJ1-2|TRBV4-1|.|once
CASSHNRVSDYGYTF
TGCGCCAGCAGCCATAACAGGGTCAGCGACTATGGCTACACCTTC
>TRBJ1-3|TRBV4-3|.|.
CASSQADIYSGNTIYF
TGCGCCAGCAGCCAGGCGGACATTTACTCTGGAAACACCATATATTTT
>TRBJ2-5|TRBV11-3|.|.
CASSLQGETQYF
TGTGCCAGCAGCTTACAGGGAGAGACCCAGTACTTC
>TRBJ1-1|TRBV5-4|TRBD1|.
CASRGGQANTEAFF
TGTGCCAGCAGGGGGGGACAGGCGAACACTGAAGCTTTCTTT
>TRBJ2-1|TRBV7-9|TRBD2|.
CASAVAGSSYNEQFF
TGTGCCAGCGCAGTAGCGGGAAGCTCCTACAATGAGCAGTTCTTC
>TRBJ1-3|TRBV28|.|.
CASSPTGSGNTIYF
TGTGCCAGCAGTCCTACAGGATCTGGAAACACCATATATTTT
>TRBJ2-2|TRBV18|TRBD1|once
CASSPRPGGTNTGELFF
TGTGCCAGCTCACCACGCCCAGGGGGCACGAACACCGGGGAGCTGTTTTTT
>TRBJ2-3|TRBV5-4|TRBD2|.
CASSLGVLAGGADTQYF
TGTGCCAGCAGCTTGGGTGTGCTAGCGGGAGGGGCAGATACGCAGTATTTT